The 9 T cell receptor beta chains presented below share a single source sample, sequenced in a study of blood T cell repertoires in COVID-19. Sequencing used immunoSEQ multiplex PCR; TCRdb keeps in-frame clones, though not all of them. This table has 150,000 to 200,000 clones, about 88% appearing once. The specimen was PBMCs or T cells enriched from blood (not recorded which). These TCRs come from a woman aged 35 to 49 in a cohort exposed to, infected with or recovered from COVID-19 (not recorded which).

This chain connects TRBV7-2 to TRBJ2-7; no reliable D call. Trimming took off 6 bases at V and 0 bases at J, with 15 bases between the two ends. The CDR3 consists of 15 residues. The germline V gene encodes CDR1 SGHTA and CDR2 FQGNSA. The CDR3 region is CASSPNSQDSYEQYF. The CDR3 DNA follows: TGTGCCAGCAGTCCTAATAGCCAAGACTCCTACGAGCAGTACTTC. Full variable domain (missing parts from reference TRBV7-2 and TRBJ2-7): GAGVSQSPSNKVTEKGKDVELRCDPISGHTALYWYRQSLGQGLEFLIYFQGNSAPDKSGLPSDRFSAERTGGSVSTLTIQRTQQEDSAVYLCASSPNSQDSYEQYFGPGTRLTVT.

The J gene is TRBJ1-1, the V gene TRBV24-1; D gene ambiguous. The CDR3 has 13 residues. CDR1 KGHDR and CDR2 SFDVKD come from the germline V gene. V was shortened by 5 bases and J by 1 base, with 7 bases between the two germline ends. CDR3 sequence (DNA): TGTGCCACCAGTGGACGGAGGAACACTGAAGCTTTCTTT. This gives the protein CATSGRRNTEAFF.

This clone has at least ten counts. The chain carries TRBV13 and TRBJ2-2; the D gene is possibly TRBD2 (5 bases). Per the germline V gene, CDR1 is PRHDT and CDR2 is FYEKMQ (reference sequence). V lost 4 bases and J 4 bases, leaving 7 bases between the germline ends. This CDR3 region has 13 residues. CDR3 loop: CASSSGLTGELFF. The CDR3 bases are TGTGCCAGCAGCTCCGGACTCACCGGGGAGCTGTTTTTT.

The V gene is TRBV2, the J gene TRBJ2-1; 11 bases line up with TRBD2. V was pared by 6 bases and J by 3 bases, with 4 bases of the junction left unmatched. Germline V gene data show CDR1 as SNHLY and CDR2 as FYNNEI. The CDR3 is 15 residues long. The CDR3 coding sequence is TGTGCCAGCAGCCTGACTAGCGGGGTCTACAATGAGCAGTTCTTC. It is translated as CASSLTSGVYNEQFF.

This clone was observed once. The rearrangement uses TRBV9 and TRBJ2-1, with TRBD2 matching 11 bases. This CDR3 comprises 16 residues. Per the germline V gene, CDR1 is SGDLS and CDR2 is YYNGEE. With 3 bases clipped from V and 6 bases from J, the junction kept 8 bases outside the gene matches. CDR3 amino acids: CASSDPLAGGFNEQFF. For the CDR3, the DNA is TGTGCCAGCAGCGACCCTCTAGCGGGAGGTTTCAATGAGCAGTTCTTC.

This chain links TRBV4-1 with TRBJ1-6, with D possibly matching TRBD1 (6 bases). Germline V gene data show CDR1 as MGHRA and CDR2 as YSYEKL. V was shortened by 8 bases and J by 0 bases, with 11 bases between the two germline ends. CDR3 length equals 15 residues. The CDR3 loop is CASEDRSSYNSPLHF. The CDR3 DNA reads TGCGCCAGCGAGGACAGAAGCTCCTATAATTCACCCCTCCACTTT.

This chain uses TRBV7-9 with TRBJ2-2, with 8 bases lining up with TRBD1. Germline CDR1 is SEHNR and CDR2 is FQNEAQ (reference sequence). This CDR3 has 16 residues. Trimming at V came to 5 bases and at J to 0 bases, leaving 5 bases not matched to a gene. Here the CDR3 DNA reads TGTGCCAGCAGCCCCCGGGACAGGCCGAACACCGGGGAGCTGTTTTTT. This translates into CASSPRDRPNTGELFF.

The chain joins TRBV2 to TRBJ1-5; no clear D. The CDR3 loop spans 13 amino acids. Between the trimmed V and J ends, which lost 8 bases and 6 bases, there was a span of 14 bases. Germline loops: CDR1 SNHLY, CDR2 FYNNEI. The CDR3 DNA reads as TGTGCCAGCCACAGTAATATAGGTCAGCCCCAGCATTTT. Encoded protein: CASHSNIGQPQHF. Supplemented by reference TRBV2 and TRBJ1-5, the full variable domain reads EPEVTQTPSHQVTQMGQEVILRCVPISNHLYFYWYRQILGQKVEFLVSFYNNEISEKSEIFDDQFSVERPDGSNFTLKIRSTKLEDSAMYFCASHSNIGQPQHFGDGTRLSIL.

This clone showed up many times. The chain employs TRBV7-6 and TRBJ1-1, with D perhaps matching TRBD1 (5 bases). The V and J ends lost 1 base and 1 base respectively, with 7 bases between them. There are 14 residues in the CDR3. Germline assignment: CDR1 SGHVS and CDR2 FNYEAQ. In DNA form, the CDR3 reads TGTGCCAGCAGCTTAGGACAGACGAACACTGAAGCTTTCTTT. As protein: CASSLGQTNTEAFF.